The clone carrying this T cell receptor beta chain was picked up a small number of times. Its antigen is unknown. This sample is drawn from a study of cytomegalovirus exposure and HLA in healthy donors. General study results and limits: Reports state that TCR beta sequences accurately predicted most subjects' HLA-A and HLA-B alleles. Relative to equally common others, HLA-associated TCR beta chains showed greater clonal expansion in a later analysis. Earlier findings revealed that most TCR beta V segments proved productive either about 87% or about 30% of the time. In a later analysis, several top co-occurrence clusters appeared linked to parvovirus B19, influenza, CMV and Epstein-Barr virus.

It was with 60 Vbeta and 13 Jbeta primers that the PCR ran. Assay: immunoSEQ multiplex PCR; the TCRdb copy retains only in-frame clones and omits some. This sample yields around 230,000 clones, of which over 60% are seen a single time; about 1.7% belongs to the top ten. The source material was PBMCs. The sequence derives from a male donor in good health and CMV-seronegative.

The CDR3 DNA sequence: TGTGCCAGTACCCAACCGACAGGGAACACTGAAGCTTTCTTT. This sequence encodes CASTQPTGNTEAFF. The chain carries TRBV19 and TRBJ1-1, with D possibly TRBD1 on 6 matching bases. CDR1 is LNHDA, CDR2 SQIVND, per germline (reference sequence). Trimming removed 7 bases at V and 1 base at J, with 13 bases between. CDR3 size: 14 residues.